Detailed here is one T cell receptor beta chain. No antigen is known for it. The data were obtained in a study of T cell therapy after organ transplantation. Study background: T cells were expanded 2 to 3 weeks with 30 CMV class I/II epitopes. Study-wide points: Nonresponder repertoires showed strong pretherapy expansions, barely changing post-therapy.

The assay was immunoSEQ multiplex PCR, and TCRdb's table has in-frame clones only and misses some. Of 15,000 to 25,000 clones detected, 65% to 85% appear once; the ten largest clones hold 9% to 9.5%. Trimming removed 0 bases at V and 6 bases at J, with 8 bases between. Germline V lookup: CDR1 MNHNY, CDR2 SVGAGI (reference sequence). The length of the CDR3 is 13 residues. The time point denotes: 4-8 weeks after completion of therapy. Drug-resistant or recurrent cytomegalovirus affected these solid-organ transplant recipient patients. The clonotype comes from a human patient who had received a solid organ transplant and had CMV disease. The graft donor may be the source of some T cells. Sequencing used CD8+ T cells from blood, obtained after autologous CMV-specific T cell therapy. The J gene is TRBJ1-1, the V gene TRBV6-6; D is undetermined. As DNA, the CDR3 is TGTGCCAGCAGTTACTCGGGGTGGGCTGAAGCTTTCTTT. Translated: CASSYSGWAEAFF.